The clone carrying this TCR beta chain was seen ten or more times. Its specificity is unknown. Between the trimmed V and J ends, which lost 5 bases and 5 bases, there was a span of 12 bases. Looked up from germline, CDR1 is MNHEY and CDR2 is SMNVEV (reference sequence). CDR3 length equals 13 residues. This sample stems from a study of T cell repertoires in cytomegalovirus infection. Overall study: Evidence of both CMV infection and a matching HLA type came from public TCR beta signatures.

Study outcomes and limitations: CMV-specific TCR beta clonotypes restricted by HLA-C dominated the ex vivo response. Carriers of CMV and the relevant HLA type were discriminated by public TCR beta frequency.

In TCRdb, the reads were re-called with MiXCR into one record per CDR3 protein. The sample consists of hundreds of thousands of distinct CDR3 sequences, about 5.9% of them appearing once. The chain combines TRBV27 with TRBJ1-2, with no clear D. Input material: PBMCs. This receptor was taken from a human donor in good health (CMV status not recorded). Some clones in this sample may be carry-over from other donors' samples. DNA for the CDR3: TGTGCCAGCAGTCGGGGAGGACCTTATGGCTACACCTTC. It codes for CASSRGGPYGYTF.